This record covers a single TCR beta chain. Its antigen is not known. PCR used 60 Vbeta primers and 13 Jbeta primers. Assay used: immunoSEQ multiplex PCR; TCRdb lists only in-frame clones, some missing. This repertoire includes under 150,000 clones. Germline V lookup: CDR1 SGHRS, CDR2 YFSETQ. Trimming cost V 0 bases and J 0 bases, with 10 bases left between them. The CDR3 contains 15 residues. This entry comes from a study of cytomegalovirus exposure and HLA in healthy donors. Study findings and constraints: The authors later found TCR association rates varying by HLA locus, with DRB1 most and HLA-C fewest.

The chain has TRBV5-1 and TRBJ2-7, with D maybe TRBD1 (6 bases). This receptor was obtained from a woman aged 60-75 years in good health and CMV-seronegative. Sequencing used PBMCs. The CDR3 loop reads CASSLGDTNSYEQYF. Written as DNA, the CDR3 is TGCGCCAGCAGCTTGGGGGACACGAACTCCTACGAGCAGTACTTC.